The present T cell receptor (beta chain) was sequenced within a study of T-cell memory formation after mild COVID-19. Study-wide context: The two donors had largely donor-specific TCR clusters. Study outcomes and limitations: Pre-infection memory showed some responding clones, and this suggested that cross-reactive memory joined.

To note about this clonotype: What it binds is unknown. One end of the junction does not line up with germline, which may come from a read error.

The CDR3 runs 14 residues. Germline loops: CDR1 MNHEY, CDR2 SMNVEV (reference sequence). TCRdb used MiXCR to reprocess the 5' RACE reads, holding one entry per CDR3 protein. The sample includes roughly 150,000 distinct CDR3 sequences, roughly 24% of them seen just once. The chain links TRBV27 to TRBJ2-2; 8 positions agree with TRBD2. The source of this sequence is an adult woman who had mild COVID-19 (a few samples of this study predate the infection). Cell type and time point are not known. Sequencing used PBMCs or a T cell subset sorted from them (not recorded which). Here the CDR3 reads CARSSGLVPGELFF. CDR3 nucleotides: TGTGCCAGAAGTTCGGGACTAGTGCCCGGGGAGCTGTTTTTT.